Below, one T cell receptor beta chain is given with its context. No antigen is known for it. No clone much larger than this one lies a single base away; base qualities are absent. Following the manufacturer's recommendations, the immunoSEQ kit was used to generate TCR beta libraries from genomic DNA. Library preparation used a first multiplex PCR with proprietary primers, then a second PCR adding unique barcodes, with bead cleanups after each round. Each sample batch included a kit-provided positive control reaction and a negative control reaction. The final libraries underwent checking on an Agilent 4200 TapeStation D1000 ScreenTape, volumetric pooling, and quantification by qPCR. An Illumina NextSeq500 fitted with a MidOutput 150-cycle cartridge performed the sequencing, running 156 Read1 cycles and 15 Index1 cycles with the kit's custom primers. The pooled library was loaded at 1.0 pM, and approximately 19% PhiX control was spiked in. Per the original workflow: Vendor-processed data were analyzed in R, with a clonotype defined as all T cells sharing the same CDR3 nucleotide sequence. For clone abundance analyses, frequencies were normalized to the 10,000 most abundant clones per sample. Public T cell clones, which averaged fewer than five per sample, were excluded before analysis. Tumor-enriched clonotypes and baseline blood-enriched clonotypes were defined as those with an abundance difference of at least 32-fold between compartments. A beta-binomial differential abundance model was used to identify clonotypes that were expanded or contracted between blood time points. The Baroni-Urbani and Buser coefficient was used to measure tumor-blood repertoire similarity, and groups were compared with two-tailed Wilcoxon tests in R. TCRdb re-hosts the immuneACCESS table, in-frame sequences only. Its copies lack some clones; in the studies checked, an unresolved V gene accounts for under half of them, and the cause for the rest is not known. The V and J calls and the clone size are those of that table, but D and trimming were determined from the DNA. In this sample the table shows 120,000 to 150,000 clones, around 89% of which occur a single time. The ten largest clonotypes hold about 4.3% of the sample.

This entry comes from a study of radiation and T cells in renal cell carcinoma (TCRdb year 2020). In terms of the full investigation: Samples were obtained from a clinical trial, in which 15 Gy stereotactic body radiation therapy was delivered to primary renal cell carcinomas and nephrectomy was performed 4 weeks later. TCR beta sequencing covered approximately 50 samples in total, comprising around 25 tumors and roughly 27 peripheral blood samples. Across all 50 or so samples, 4 million or so unique CDR3 nucleotide sequences encoding about 2.4 million unique CDR3 amino acid sequences were identified.

The paper as a whole reports these results and caveats: Because pretreatment tumor biopsies were not available, the baseline intratumoral presence of clonotypes could not be determined. Top tumor clonotypes rose in blood from baseline to 2 weeks post-radiation, then contracted by 4 weeks, suggesting transient expansion of tumor-resident clones. Because the trial had a single-armed design, the trial could not examine how radiation dose or scheduling affected the TCR repertoire. Blood repertoire dynamics were not followed beyond 4 weeks after treatment.

The CDR3 runs 15 amino acids, cysteine and phenylalanine included. The only DNA kept is the CDR3, 45 bases in frame from the first base. CDR1 and CDR2 (SGHRS, YFSETQ) derive from the germline V gene. Here V drops 3 bases and J drops 3 bases, and the junction holds 5 bases not matched to any gene. Sample time point, as interpreted from the label and publication: baseline pretreatment blood. In light of the paper, this sample's treatment or condition label describes: 15 Gy SBRT to primary tumor, nephrectomy 4 weeks later. To follow tumor-enriched clonotypes, peripheral blood was collected serially from radiation-treated patients at baseline and again at 2 weeks and 4 weeks after SBRT. Renal cell carcinoma with clear cell pathology was present in all patients. The QIAamp DNA Blood Mini Kit (Qiagen) was used to prepare genomic DNA for TCR sequencing. Only samples passing all quality control checks were included in the analyses.

The TCR comes from a woman in her sixties or seventies with renal cell carcinoma. The sequences come from blood, collected from a patient whose treatment included radiotherapy and nephrectomy. The rearranged segments are TRBV5-1 and TRBJ1-3; 8 bases in the junction line up with TRBD1. The DNA sequence is given as TGCGCCAGCAGCTCGACAGGGGACAGTGGAAACACCATATATTTT. Translated, this gives CASSSTGDSGNTIYF. Reference TRBV5-1 and TRBJ1-3 proteins supply the regions before and after the CDR3; the full variable domain is: KAGVTQTPRYLIKTRGQQVTLSCSPISGHRSVSWYQQTPGQGLQFLFEYFSETQRNKGNFPGRFSGRQFSNSRSEMNVSTLELGDSALYLCASSSTGDSGNTIYFGEGSWLTVV.